These 31 T cell receptor beta chains were sequenced from one sample in a study of beta chain features in type 1 diabetes. The study, taken as a whole, reports: Across all four CD4+ subsets, people with type 1 diabetes showed modestly shorter TCRB CDR3s.

Antigens of these TCRs are unknown. Expressed TCRB transcripts were sequenced because the entire RNA isolate underwent reverse transcription. The table came from immunoSEQ multiplex PCR; TCRdb's copy has only in-frame clones and leaves some out. The sample carries under 300,000 clones, roughly 13% recorded once. Source material: naive CD4+ T cells from blood. Source of these receptors: a man between 25 and 39 years old with type 1 diabetes.

V gene TRBV19 combines with J gene TRBJ2-1; no firm D call. Germline values: CDR1 LNHDA, CDR2 SQIVND (reference sequence). The CDR3 contains 13 residues. The V gene lost 4 bases and the J gene lost 4 bases, with 8 bases spanning the gap. CDR3 DNA sequence: TGTGCCAGTAGTAGAACAGAGTACAATGAGCAGTTCTTC. Translating it yields CASSRTEYNEQFF.

V gene TRBV9 combines with J gene TRBJ2-2; 14 nucleotides line up with TRBD2. Unmatched junction bases numbered 4, after V lost 4 bases and J lost 5 bases. The CDR3 extends over 16 amino acids. Germline V CDR1 and CDR2: SGDLS, YYNGEE. DNA of the CDR3: TGTGCCAGCAGCCCGGGACTAGCGGGAGTTACCGGGGAGCTGTTTTTT. Its translation is CASSPGLAGVTGELFF.

This clone appeared a few times. The V call is TRBV5-4, the J call TRBJ2-3, with a tentative D call TRBD1 (5 bases). Trimming took 0 bases from V and 4 from J, leaving 12 bases between them. Germline loops: CDR1 SGHNT, CDR2 YYREEE (reference sequence). This CDR3 has 15 amino acids. This chain's CDR3 is CASSLDQGGSDTQYF. CDR3 DNA sequence: TGTGCCAGCAGCTTGGATCAGGGTGGTTCAGATACGCAGTATTTT.

The sample holds a few counts of this clone. V usage is TRBV9 and J usage is TRBJ2-3; no definite D call. Trimming left V 3 bases short and J 0 bases short, with 2 bases between. This CDR3 spans 12 amino acids. From germline, CDR1 is SGDLS and CDR2 YYNGEE. CDR3 nucleotide sequence: TGTGCCAGCAGCGCTAGCACAGATACGCAGTATTTT. Translation gives CASSASTDTQYF.

V is TRBV6-6 and J is TRBJ2-3, with 7 bases fitting TRBD2. The CDR3 spans 15 residues. The V gene's germline CDR1 is MNHNY and CDR2 SVGAGI (reference sequence). Trimming removed 9 bases from V and 0 bases from J; junction bases left unmatched: 9. The CDR3 DNA sequence: TGTGCCAGTGCTGGGGGGGGGAGGAGCACAGATACGCAGTATTTT. This encodes CASAGGGRSTDTQYF.

This clone was seen a few times. The chain links TRBV27 to TRBJ2-5; 11 positions agree with TRBD2. The length of the CDR3 is 14 residues. V was clipped by 6 bases and J by 8 bases; unmatched bases: 8. Germline V gene data show CDR1 as MNHEY and CDR2 as SMNVEV (reference sequence). The CDR3: CASRLLAGVGTQYF. CDR3 DNA: TGTGCCAGCAGGTTACTAGCGGGAGTTGGAACCCAGTACTTC.

The chain couples TRBV7-2 to TRBJ2-1; D is uncertain. Germline lookup yields CDR1 SGHTA and CDR2 FQGNSA. Trimming shortened V by 1 base and J by 9 bases, and 4 bases separated the two germline ends. The CDR3 is 11 amino acids. CDR3 loop: CASSLGGEQFF. CDR3 DNA sequence: TGTGCCAGCAGCTTAGGCGGTGAGCAGTTCTTC.

The chain carries TRBV11-2 and TRBJ1-2, with TRBD1 identical over 8 bases. The J segment lost 7 bases and the V segment lost 5 bases, leaving 3 bases of the junction unmatched. Germline V lookup: CDR1 SGHAT, CDR2 FQNNGV. CDR3 length: 12 amino acids. This CDR3 is CASSPDRGGYTF. CDR3 coding DNA: TGTGCCAGCAGCCCCGACAGGGGTGGCTACACCTTC.

The V and J genes are TRBV7-8 and TRBJ2-2; D perhaps matches TRBD1 (6 bases). Trimming removed 5 bases at V and 0 bases at J, with 13 bases between. CDR3 length: 16 residues. Germline V CDR1 and CDR2: SGHVS, FQNEAQ. In nucleotides, the CDR3 is TGTGCCAGCAGCAAAACACAGGGAACGAACACCGGGGAGCTGTTTTTT. Residues: CASSKTQGTNTGELFF. Together with reference TRBV7-8 and TRBJ2-2, the CDR3 gives the full variable domain: GAGVSQSPRYKVAKRGQDVALRCDPISGHVSLFWYQQALGQGPEFLTYFQNEAQLDKSGLPSDRFFAERPEGSVSTLKIQRTQQEDSAVYLCASSKTQGTNTGELFFGEGSRLTVL.

This clone was detected only a few times. The gene calls are TRBV5-1 and TRBJ2-2; 7 bases match TRBD1. Losses at the gene ends were 7 bases for V and 4 bases for J; bases not matched to a gene: 7. This CDR3 region has 14 residues. Germline loops: CDR1 SGHRS, CDR2 YFSETQ. CDR3 sequence (DNA): TGCGCCAGCTGGCAGGGGGATAGCACCGGGGAGCTGTTTTTT. This gives the protein CASWQGDSTGELFF.

The chain links TRBV4-2 to TRBJ1-5, with D tentatively TRBD1 (6 bases). CDR1 is LGHNA, CDR2 YNFKEQ, per germline. Trimming pared 2 bases from V and 6 bases from J, leaving 14 bases between. CDR3 length: 15 residues. The CDR3 here is CASSQTPGAGQPQHF. In nucleotides, the CDR3 is TGTGCCAGCAGCCAAACCCCAGGGGCGGGTCAGCCCCAGCATTTT.

This clone came up a few times. This chain connects TRBV15 to TRBJ2-1, with D perhaps matching TRBD1 (6 bases). This CDR3 comprises 16 residues. Germline CDR1 is LNHNV and CDR2 is YYDKDF (reference sequence). Between the trimmed V and J ends, which lost 0 bases and 5 bases, there was a span of 14 bases. The CDR3 loop reads CATSRETGSDHNEQFF. CDR3 bases: TGTGCCACCAGCAGAGAAACAGGGTCTGATCACAATGAGCAGTTCTTC.

The V and J genes are TRBV4-2 and TRBJ2-6; no firm D call. The germline gives CDR1 LGHNA, CDR2 YNFKEQ. V was shortened by 3 bases and J by 0 bases, with 12 bases between the two germline ends. This CDR3 is 17 amino acids long. For the CDR3, the DNA is TGTGCCAGCAGCCAGAACGAACAGTACTCTGGGGCCAACGTCCTGACTTTC. It encodes CASSQNEQYSGANVLTF.

This clone has just a few counts. This chain links TRBV18 with TRBJ2-3, with 10 nucleotides matching TRBD1. The CDR3 is made up of 16 amino acids. Germline V gene sequence: CDR1 KGHSH, CDR2 LQKENI. With 4 bases clipped from V and 1 base from J, the junction kept 5 bases outside the gene matches. In DNA form, the CDR3 reads TGTGCCAGCTCACTCCGGGACAGGGGCGGCACAGATACGCAGTATTTT. It translates to CASSLRDRGGTDTQYF.

This chain links TRBV10-3 with TRBJ1-4; 7 bases line up with TRBD1. The CDR3 loop spans 13 amino acids. CDR1 and CDR2 (germline): ENHRY, SYGVKD. The trim removed 6 bases at V and 7 bases at J, leaving 5 bases unmatched. CDR3 sequence reads: CAIREGQVEKLFF. CDR3 in DNA: TGTGCCATCAGAGAAGGACAGGTTGAAAAACTGTTTTTT.

This chain uses TRBV5-6 with TRBJ2-1; a weak D match, TRBD1 (5 bases). The germline V gene encodes CDR1 SGHDT and CDR2 YYEEEE. The CDR3 is made up of 14 amino acids. V was trimmed by 2 bases and J by 12 bases, leaving 18 bases between them. For the CDR3, the DNA is TGTGCCAGCAGCTTTATGGCCGTTAGGGGCGGGCAGTTCTTC. It encodes CASSFMAVRGGQFF.

The chain links TRBV5-6 to TRBJ2-3; D may be TRBD1 (5 bases). The length of the CDR3 is 15 residues. Germline V gene sequence: CDR1 SGHDT, CDR2 YYEEEE. With 6 bases removed from V and 2 bases from J, the gap between germline ends came to 16 bases. CDR3 DNA: TGTGCCAGCAACCTGCGCAGGGTCTACACAGATACGCAGTATTTT. Translating gives CASNLRRVYTDTQYF.

The rearrangement uses TRBV19 and TRBJ2-2; D is ambiguous. The germline V gene encodes CDR1 LNHDA and CDR2 SQIVND (reference sequence). V was cut by 3 bases and J by 1 base, with 6 bases left in between. CDR3 length: 14 amino acids. The CDR3 loop reads CASSMRRNTGELFF. CDR3 DNA: TGTGCCAGTAGTATGCGAAGGAACACCGGGGAGCTGTTTTTT.

V usage is TRBV6-4 and J usage is TRBJ2-5; 9 nucleotides align to TRBD1. V shed 6 bases, J shed 2 bases, and the junction held 7 bases outside the gene matches. The CDR3 is made up of 15 amino acids. CDR1 is MRHNA and CDR2 is SNTAGT in the germline V gene. CDR3 protein: CASSARTGAQETQYF. The CDR3 region has the DNA TGTGCCAGCAGCGCTCGGACAGGGGCTCAAGAGACCCAGTACTTC.

The chain combines TRBV10-3 with TRBJ1-5, with 7 nucleotides matching TRBD1. The CDR3 totals 14 residues. Germline V lookup: CDR1 ENHRY, CDR2 SYGVKD. J was trimmed by 5 bases and V by 6 bases; bases with no gene match: 7. CDR3 bases: TGTGCCATCAGCAACAGGGGAGAGGATCAGCCCCAGCATTTT. Its translation is CAISNRGEDQPQHF.

This clone was detected a few times. This rearrangement joins TRBV25-1 to TRBJ2-3; TRBD1 matches at 7 bases. The CDR3 length is 16 residues. Losses at the gene ends were 4 bases for V and 2 bases for J; bases not matched to a gene: 9. Germline lookup yields CDR1 MGHDK and CDR2 SYGVNS. The CDR3 DNA reads as TGTGCCAGCAGTGCCCCACGACAGGGTTCCACAGATACGCAGTATTTT. Residues: CASSAPRQGSTDTQYF.

The chain links TRBV18 to TRBJ1-1, with 7 nucleotides matching TRBD1. Germline assignment: CDR1 KGHSH and CDR2 LQKENI. V dropped 2 bases and J dropped 8; count of bases not matched to a gene: 8. This CDR3 has 14 amino acids. The CDR3, as DNA: TGTGCCAGCTCACCAGGGGCCCCAGGGGGAGAAGCTTTCTTT. Translation: CASSPGAPGGEAFF.

The chain's CDR3 is CAISRTGEEEQYF. The CDR3 DNA is TGTGCCATCAGCCGGACAGGGGAGGAGGAGCAGTACTTC. The J gene is TRBJ2-7, the V gene TRBV10-3, with 9 bases matching TRBD1. J lost 7 bases, V lost 6 bases, and 7 bases had no gene match. This CDR3 is 13 amino acids long. Germline-derived CDR1 and CDR2 are ENHRY and SYGVKD.

This clone was counted once. The CDR3 loop is CASSPGQHPNTEAFF. Here the CDR3 DNA reads TGCGCCAGCAGCCCAGGACAGCACCCGAACACTGAAGCTTTCTTT. The genes are TRBV5-1 and TRBJ1-1; TRBD1 might be the D (6 bases). Germline lookup yields CDR1 SGHRS and CDR2 YFSETQ. With 4 bases removed from V and 1 base from J, the gap between germline ends came to 14 bases. This CDR3 comprises 15 residues.

In its sample, this clone was seen a few times. The chain employs TRBV19 and TRBJ1-2; unclear D gene. Germline V gives CDR1 LNHDA, CDR2 SQIVND (reference sequence). The CDR3 loop spans 14 amino acids. Deletions cut 5 bases from V and 4 bases from J, with 14 bases between. CDR3 in amino acids: CASSVYGGVYGYTF. The CDR3 nucleotides read TGTGCCAGTAGTGTTTACGGAGGAGTCTATGGCTACACCTTC.

As to this clone: This CDR3 is also generated by other DNA sequences in the sample. This chain connects TRBV6-5 to TRBJ2-7; 7 positions agree with TRBD1. The CDR3 is 15 amino acids. From germline, CDR1 is MNHEY and CDR2 SVGAGI. J gave up 3 bases and V 0 bases, and 5 bases lay outside the gene matches. CDR3 residues: CASSYSTGQGYEQYF. CDR3 coding DNA: TGTGCCAGCAGTTACTCGACAGGGCAGGGCTACGAGCAGTACTTC.

The genes are TRBV6-6 and TRBJ1-5, with D tentatively TRBD1 (5 bases). Trimming cost V 2 bases and J 2 bases, with 10 bases left between them. Germline CDR1 reads MNHNY; CDR2 reads SVGAGI (reference sequence). There are 15 residues in the CDR3. CDR3 DNA: TGTGCCAGCAGTTACGGGCAGGGCGGCAATCAGCCCCAGCATTTT. Translated: CASSYGQGGNQPQHF.

The gene calls are TRBV5-6 and TRBJ2-7; D perhaps matches TRBD1 (6 bases). Trimming pared 4 bases from V and 2 bases from J, leaving 16 bases between. Germline assignment: CDR1 SGHDT and CDR2 YYEEEE. The CDR3 covers 15 residues. CDR3 region: CASSPQLGTTYEQYF. CDR3 nucleotide sequence: TGTGCCAGCAGCCCCCAGCTGGGGACAACCTACGAGCAGTACTTC. The full variable domain, with the rest looked up from reference TRBV5-6 and TRBJ2-7, is DAGVTQSPTHLIKTRGQQVTLRCSPKSGHDTVSWYQQALGQGPQFIFQYYEEEERQRGNFPDRFSGHQFPNYSSELNVNALLLGDSALYLCASSPQLGTTYEQYFGPGTRLTVT.

The chain has TRBV6-1 and TRBJ1-2; 7 bases line up with TRBD1. The V and J ends lost 7 bases and 5 bases, in that order; junction bases with no gene match: 10. CDR1 is MNHNS, CDR2 SASEGT, per germline. The CDR3 consists of 14 residues. The DNA for the CDR3 is TGTGCCAGCACCGGTGGCAGGGGGACTTATGGCTACACCTTC. Translating it yields CASTGGRGTYGYTF.

V usage is TRBV18 and J usage is TRBJ1-2, with TRBD1 matching 7 bases. Germline trimming cut 3 bases from V and 0 bases from J; bases unmatched to any gene: 1. CDR3 length: 14 residues. CDR1 and CDR2 (germline): KGHSH, LQKENI. The CDR3 here is CASSPGTANYGYTF. In DNA, the CDR3 is TGTGCCAGCTCACCGGGGACAGCTAACTATGGCTACACCTTC.

The chain combines TRBV7-8 with TRBJ2-1, with 12 bases lining up with TRBD1. The ends lost 4 bases at V and 9 bases at J; junction bases unmatched: 13. Germline assignment: CDR1 SGHVS and CDR2 FQNEAQ. The CDR3 is made up of 17 amino acids. The CDR3 DNA reads as TGTGCCAGCAGCTCAAAACCGGGACAGGGGGCGCCGAGTGAGCAGTTCTTC. It codes for CASSSKPGQGAPSEQFF.